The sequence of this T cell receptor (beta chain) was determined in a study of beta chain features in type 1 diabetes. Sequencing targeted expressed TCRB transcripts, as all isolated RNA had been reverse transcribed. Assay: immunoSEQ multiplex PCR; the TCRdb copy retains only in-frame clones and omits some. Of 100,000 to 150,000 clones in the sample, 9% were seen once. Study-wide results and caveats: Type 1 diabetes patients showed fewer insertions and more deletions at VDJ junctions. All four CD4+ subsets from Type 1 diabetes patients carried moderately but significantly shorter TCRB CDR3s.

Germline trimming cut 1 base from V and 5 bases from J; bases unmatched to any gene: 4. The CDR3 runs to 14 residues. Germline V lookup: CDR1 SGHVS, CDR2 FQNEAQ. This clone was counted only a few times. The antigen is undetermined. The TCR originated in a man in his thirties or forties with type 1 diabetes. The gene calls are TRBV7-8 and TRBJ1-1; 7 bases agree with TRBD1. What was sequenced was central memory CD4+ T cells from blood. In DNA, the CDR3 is TGTGCCAGCAGCTTAGACAGGGGCGGAACTGAAGCTTTCTTT. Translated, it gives CASSLDRGGTEAFF.